A single sample gave rise to the 16 T cell receptor beta chains below, sequenced in a study of T cells after yellow fever vaccination. MiXCR, applied by TCRdb to the 5' RACE reads, yields one record per CDR3 protein. The sample holds some 340,000 distinct CDR3 sequences, about 4% seen once. The specimen was PBMCs, collected 5 days after the yellow fever booster vaccination. The receptors shown here come from a man between 18 and 29 years old who received the YFV17D yellow fever vaccine.

This clonotype has more than one count but fewer than ten. In DNA form, the CDR3 reads TGTGCCAGCAACAGCTGGAGCACTGAAGCTTTCTTT. Protein: CASNSWSTEAFF. The V gene is TRBV2, the J gene TRBJ1-1; D gene uncertain. Trimming stripped 7 bases from V and 4 bases from J, with 10 bases between. There are 12 residues in the CDR3. In germline, CDR1 is SNHLY, CDR2 FYNNEI.

The chain couples TRBV14 to TRBJ2-1; 7 bases are a match to TRBD1. This CDR3 has 17 amino acids. In germline, CDR1 is SGHDN, CDR2 FVKESK. V lost 1 base and J lost 0; bases outside the gene matches: 6. This CDR3 is CASSQGRGQSSYNEQFF. CDR3 nucleotides: TGTGCCAGCAGCCAAGGAAGGGGGCAGAGCTCCTACAATGAGCAGTTCTTC.

This clonotype was detected only a few times. The chain recombines TRBV9 with TRBJ1-1, with a possible D match to TRBD1 (5 bases). In germline, CDR1 is SGDLS, CDR2 YYNGEE. This CDR3 has 16 residues. V lost 2 bases and J 6 bases, leaving 20 bases between the germline ends. The CDR3 protein is CASSVPPPGGDAEAFF. CDR3 DNA sequence: TGTGCCAGCAGCGTTCCCCCCCCGGGGGGTGACGCTGAAGCTTTCTTT.

In this sample, this clonotype turned up a few times. The chain carries TRBV12-3 or TRBV12-4 and TRBJ2-3, with D uncertain. V was trimmed by 6 bases and J by 6 bases, leaving 13 bases between them. CDR3 size: 13 residues. In DNA form, the CDR3 reads TGTGCCAGCAGAAGCTGGGGTGGGGATACGCAGTATTTT. Amino acids: CASRSWGGDTQYF.

The rearrangement uses TRBV18 and TRBJ1-4, with D maybe TRBD1 (5 bases). The V end lost 3 bases, the J end lost 4 bases, and 9 bases lay between the germline ends. Germline loops: CDR1 KGHSH, CDR2 LQKENI. There are 14 residues in the CDR3. The CDR3 here is CASSPRRDNEKLFF. The CDR3 nucleotides read TGTGCCAGCTCACCCCGCAGGGATAATGAAAAACTGTTTTTT.

This clonotype was recorded many times. The chain joins TRBV11-1 to TRBJ2-1; possible D gene TRBD2, 7 bases. The V end lost 5 bases, the J end lost 4 bases, and 18 bases lay between the germline ends. The length of the CDR3 is 16 residues. Germline V gene data show CDR1 as SGHAT and CDR2 as FQDESV (reference sequence). CDR3 sequence reads: CASSPGALADYNEQFF. The CDR3 coding sequence is TGTGCCAGCAGCCCAGGGGCGCTAGCGGATTACAATGAGCAGTTCTTC.

The V call is TRBV3-1, the J call TRBJ1-2; 7 nucleotides line up with TRBD1. The CDR3 runs 15 residues. Trimming removed 2 bases from V and 8 bases from J; junction bases left unmatched: 11. Germline V gives CDR1 LGHDT, CDR2 YNNKEL (reference sequence). The CDR3 spells CASSQTGTAVRGYTF. The CDR3 nucleotides read TGTGCCAGCAGCCAAACCGGGACAGCGGTCAGGGGCTACACCTTC. Full variable domain (outside the CDR3, taken from reference TRBV3-1 and TRBJ1-2): DTAVSQTPKYLVTQMGNDKSIKCEQNLGHDTMYWYKQDSKKFLKIMFSYNNKELIINETVPNRFSPKSPDKAHLNLHINSLELGDSAVYFCASSQTGTAVRGYTFGSGTRLTVV.

This clonotype occurred a few times. This chain links TRBV4-3 with TRBJ2-1; D is perhaps TRBD2 (6 bases). CDR1 and CDR2 from the germline V gene are LGHNA and YSLEER. The V end lost 4 bases, the J end lost 7 bases, and 20 bases lay between the germline ends. The CDR3 loop spans 16 amino acids. The CDR3 region has the DNA TGCGCCAGCAGCCTCCTCTTCGCGGGAAACGGGAATGAGCAGTTCTTC. As protein: CASSLLFAGNGNEQFF.

This clonotype was seen more than once but under ten times. The gene calls are TRBV9 and TRBJ1-3, with D hard to call. This CDR3 is built from 15 residues. V lost 4 bases, J lost 1 base, and 12 bases lay in between. CDR1 is SGDLS and CDR2 is YYNGEE in the germline V gene. The DNA for the CDR3 is TGTGCCAGCAGCAAGGACCTGTCTTCTGGAAACACCATATATTTT. Protein product: CASSKDLSSGNTIYF.

This clonotype was found a few times. The rearrangement uses TRBV5-5 and TRBJ1-5; maybe TRBD1 (6 bases). The germline V gene has CDR1 SGHKS and CDR2 YYEKEE (reference sequence). V was trimmed by 4 bases and J by 2 bases, leaving 13 bases between them. The CDR3 is made up of 15 amino acids. The CDR3 nucleotides read TGTGCCAGCAGCGGAACAGGGCCGGGCAATCAGCCCCAGCATTTT. Translating it yields CASSGTGPGNQPQHF.

This chain uses TRBV4-3 with TRBJ2-3; 11 bases fit TRBD2. V lost 1 base and J lost 5; bases outside the gene matches: 14. This CDR3 has 19 amino acids. Germline V gives CDR1 LGHNA, CDR2 YSLEER. For the CDR3, the DNA is TGCGCCAGCAGCCAAGCGTTGATAGCGGGGGGGCGTGCCAAAGATACGCAGTATTTT. Protein sequence: CASSQALIAGGRAKDTQYF.

This clonotype has just a few counts. V usage is TRBV6-5 and J usage is TRBJ1-1, with D tentatively TRBD1 (5 bases). Trimming took off 6 bases at V and 5 bases at J, with 13 bases between the two ends. The germline CDR1 and CDR2 sequences are MNHEY and SVGAGI. The CDR3 extends over 13 amino acids. For the CDR3, the DNA is TGTGCCAGCAGCCCCGGGACGGGGACTGAAGCTTTCTTT. Its translation: CASSPGTGTEAFF.

The genes are TRBV10-3 and TRBJ2-3; D might be TRBD2 (5 bases). The CDR3 has 15 amino acids. The V and J ends lost 6 bases and 3 bases respectively, with 16 bases between them. Germline V gives CDR1 ENHRY, CDR2 SYGVKD. CDR3 sequence: CAIRALGGLTDTQYF. As DNA, the CDR3 is TGTGCCATCAGGGCCCTTGGCGGGTTGACAGATACGCAGTATTTT.

This chain connects TRBV6-6 to TRBJ1-3; D not certain. The CDR3 runs 16 residues. Trimming removed 0 bases from V and 0 bases from J, with 9 bases in between. Germline CDR1 and CDR2: MNHNY and SVGAGI (reference sequence). CDR3: CASSYSIQRSGNTIYF. The DNA for the CDR3 is TGTGCCAGCAGTTACTCGATACAGCGCTCTGGAAACACCATATATTTT.

In its sample, this clonotype was seen many times. The J gene is TRBJ2-7, the V gene TRBV19, with unresolved D. V lost 4 bases, J lost 6 bases, and 19 bases lay in between. The CDR3 loop spans 15 amino acids. Looked up from germline, CDR1 is LNHDA and CDR2 is SQIVND (reference sequence). The CDR3 DNA is TGTGCCAGTAGTAGAAAGGCGGTCGGGCTCCTCGAGCAGTACTTC. This sequence encodes CASSRKAVGLLEQYF. Full variable domain (missing parts from reference TRBV19 and TRBJ2-7): DGGITQSPKYLFRKEGQNVTLSCEQNLNHDAMYWYRQDPGQGLRLIYYSQIVNDFQKGDIAEGYSVSREKKESFPLTVTSAQKNPTAFYLCASSRKAVGLLEQYFGPGTRLTVT.

There are a few counts of this clonotype. The chain couples TRBV21-1 to TRBJ1-1. TRBV21-1 counts as a pseudogene. The CDR3 length is 17 residues. The CDR3 reads CASSPPGTRVRNTEAFF. For the CDR3, the DNA is TGTGCCAGCAGCCCGCCGGGGACTAGGGTTCGGAACACTGAAGCTTTCTTT.